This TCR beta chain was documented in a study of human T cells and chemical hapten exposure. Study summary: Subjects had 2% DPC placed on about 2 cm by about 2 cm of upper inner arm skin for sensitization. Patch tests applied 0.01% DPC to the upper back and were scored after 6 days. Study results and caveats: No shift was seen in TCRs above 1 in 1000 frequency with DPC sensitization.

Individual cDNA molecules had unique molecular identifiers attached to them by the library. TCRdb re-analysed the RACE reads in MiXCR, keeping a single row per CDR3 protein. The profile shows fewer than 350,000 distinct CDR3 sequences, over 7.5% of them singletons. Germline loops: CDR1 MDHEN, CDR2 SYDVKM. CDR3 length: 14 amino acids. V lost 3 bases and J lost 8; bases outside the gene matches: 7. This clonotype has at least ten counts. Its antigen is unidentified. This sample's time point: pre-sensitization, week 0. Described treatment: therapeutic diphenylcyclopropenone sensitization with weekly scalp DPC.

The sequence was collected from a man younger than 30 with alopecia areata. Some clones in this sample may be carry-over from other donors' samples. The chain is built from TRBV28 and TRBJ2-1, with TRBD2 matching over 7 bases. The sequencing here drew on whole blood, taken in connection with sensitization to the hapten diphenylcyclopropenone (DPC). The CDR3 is CASSFRLAGHEQFF. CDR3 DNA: TGTGCCAGCAGTTTCCGACTAGCCGGCCATGAGCAGTTCTTC.